What follows are 27 T cell receptor beta chains derived from one specimen sequenced in a study of T cells in Graves' hyperthyroidism and ophthalmopathy. Amplified TCR beta CDR3 regions came from RNA transcripts. With the HTBI primer set, the TCR CDR3 went through a first round of RT-PCR. TCRdb reanalysed the multiplex PCR reads using MiXCR and keeps one entry per CDR3 protein. The table has roughly 550,000 distinct CDR3 sequences, 15% to 20% seen once; the top ten hold about 29%. Sequenced input: blood. These receptor sequences come from a woman between 25 and 40 years old with Graves' ophthalmopathy.

This clonotype was recorded many times. The V call is TRBV11-2, the J call TRBJ1-6, with TRBD1 as a possible D gene (6 bases). The CDR3 has 12 amino acids. Germline CDR1 reads SGHAT; CDR2 reads FQNNGV. Trimming shortened V by 5 bases and J by 10 bases, and 9 bases separated the two germline ends. The CDR3 DNA sequence: TGTGCCAGCAGCCCGAGGGGGTCACCCCTCCACTTT. Residues: CASSPRGSPLHF.

Many counts were recorded for this clonotype. This CDR3 is CATSREGNTEAFF. For the CDR3, the DNA is TGTGCCACCAGCAGAGAGGGGAACACTGAAGCTTTCTTT. J is TRBJ1-1 and V is TRBV15; D is ambiguous. The CDR3 is made up of 13 amino acids. From germline, CDR1 is LNHNV and CDR2 YYDKDF (reference sequence). V was cut by 0 bases and J by 1 base, with 3 bases left in between.

For the CDR3, the DNA is TGTGCCAGCAGCTTTACGACCCAGGCAGGGGGCGGTGAGACCCAGTACTTC. It encodes CASSFTTQAGGGETQYF. The chain combines TRBV5-5 with TRBJ2-5, with 8 bases identical to TRBD1. Germline trimming cut 2 bases from V and 5 bases from J; bases unmatched to any gene: 14. The germline gives CDR1 SGHKS, CDR2 YYEKEE (reference sequence). The CDR3 runs to 17 residues.

This clonotype was counted ten times or more. This rearrangement joins TRBV20-1 to TRBJ2-5; weak D call: TRBD2 (6 bases). The CDR3 covers 13 residues. Trimming stripped 4 bases from V and 3 bases from J, with 12 bases between. Germline CDR1 DFQATT, CDR2 SNEGSKA (reference sequence). CDR3 loop: CSATPAGKETQYF. CDR3 coding DNA: TGCAGTGCTACGCCCGCGGGAAAAGAGACCCAGTACTTC.

This clonotype was counted ten times or more. The J gene is TRBJ2-1, the V gene TRBV5-1; tentative D call: TRBD2 (6 bases). This CDR3 has 13 amino acids. Trimming shortened V by 6 bases and J by 10 bases, and 17 bases separated the two germline ends. CDR1 SGHRS and CDR2 YFSETQ come from the germline V gene. CDR3 in DNA: TGCGCCAGCATATTAGATGGAGGGACCGAGCAGTTCTTC. Amino acid sequence: CASILDGGTEQFF.

This clonotype turned up a few times. The chain joins TRBV2 to TRBJ2-7, with D perhaps matching TRBD2 (6 bases). The ends were cut back, 0 bases at V and 4 bases at J, with 25 bases in the middle. This CDR3 contains 19 residues. CDR1 is SNHLY and CDR2 is FYNNEI in the germline V gene. The CDR3 is CASSEALPRPGTLLYEQYF. The CDR3 DNA reads as TGTGCCAGCAGTGAAGCGCTTCCGAGACCGGGGACTTTACTTTACGAGCAGTACTTC.

The rearrangement joins TRBV12-5 to TRBJ1-1, with D tentatively TRBD1 (5 bases). CDR3 size: 11 residues. The germline V gene encodes CDR1 LGHNT and CDR2 FRNRAP. V was shortened by 6 bases and J by 8 bases, with 10 bases between the two germline ends. The CDR3 region is CASGTGGEAFF. The CDR3 nucleotides are TGTGCTAGTGGGACGGGGGGAGAAGCTTTCTTT.

The J gene is TRBJ1-2, the V gene TRBV4-3; 11 bases align to TRBD1. The CDR3 is 15 amino acids. Germline values: CDR1 LGHNA, CDR2 YSLEER. V lost 4 bases, J lost 5 bases, and 6 bases stayed unmatched. The CDR3 sequence: CASSPLGQGAYGYTF. CDR3 DNA: TGCGCCAGCAGCCCTCTCGGACAGGGGGCGTATGGCTACACCTTC.

The table lists this clonotype with many counts. This chain links TRBV7-2 with TRBJ2-2, with TRBD1 matching over 7 bases. V shed 3 bases and J 6 bases; nucleotides not matched to a gene: 1. Germline V gene sequence: CDR1 SGHTA, CDR2 FQGNSA. The CDR3 spans 13 residues. The DNA for the CDR3 is TGTGCCAGCAGCTTGACAGGGTCCGGGGAGCTGTTTTTT. Its translation: CASSLTGSGELFF.

The V gene is TRBV3-1, the J gene TRBJ2-1, with 7 nucleotides matching TRBD1. V lost 4 bases to trimming and J lost 7 bases; unmatched junction nucleotides: 7. This CDR3 is 14 amino acids long. The germline CDR1 and CDR2 sequences are LGHDT and YNNKEL (reference sequence). The CDR3 DNA is TGTGCCAGCAGCCCAGACAGGGCCATGAATGAGCAGTTCTTC. Its translation is CASSPDRAMNEQFF.

This clonotype was seen repeatedly, ten times or more. The CDR3 reads CASSSRSGSNSPLHF. The CDR3 DNA sequence: TGTGCCAGCAGCTCTCGATCCGGGTCAAATTCACCCCTCCACTTT. V is TRBV7-2 and J is TRBJ1-6, with D unclear. Per germline, CDR1 SGHTA and CDR2 FQGNSA. Trimming cost V 4 bases and J 7 bases, with 14 bases left between them. The CDR3 totals 15 residues.

About this clonotype itself: This may arise from a read error, as a much more abundant clone is one base away. V and J are TRBV20-1 and TRBJ2-1, with 9 positions matching TRBD1. CDR3 size: 15 residues. V lost 4 bases and J lost 6; bases outside the gene matches: 10. Germline V gene lookup returns CDR1 DFQATT and CDR2 SNEGSKA (reference sequence). Here the CDR3 reads CSAILQGAGGNEQFF. Here the CDR3 DNA reads TGCAGTGCTATTCTACAGGGGGCAGGTGGCAATGAGCAGTTCTTC.

This clonotype turned up a few times. This chain uses TRBV6-2 or TRBV6-3 with TRBJ2-1; 16 positions agree with TRBD2. Germline V gene sequence: CDR1 MNHEY, CDR2 SVGEGT. The V segment lost 0 bases and the J segment 10 bases; nucleotides outside the gene matches: 3. This CDR3 comprises 16 residues. CDR3 in amino acids: CASSYSGLAGGQEQFF. The CDR3 DNA follows: TGTGCCAGCAGTTACTCGGGACTAGCGGGAGGGCAGGAGCAGTTCTTC.

The chain joins TRBV6-5 to TRBJ2-1, with TRBD1 identical over 11 bases. CDR1 and CDR2 (germline): MNHEY, SVGAGI. The length of the CDR3 is 16 residues. The J segment lost 7 bases and the V segment lost 2 bases, leaving 7 bases of the junction unmatched. The CDR3 sequence is CASSYRTGGVKNEQFF. In nucleotides, the CDR3 is TGTGCCAGCAGTTACCGGACAGGGGGCGTTAAGAATGAGCAGTTCTTC.

This clonotype appeared a few times. The rearrangement links TRBV20-1 to TRBJ1-5; D ambiguous. Germline-derived CDR1 and CDR2 are DFQATT and SNEGSKA (reference sequence). The CDR3 sequence is 14 residues long. V lost 0 bases and J lost 6, with 12 bases in between. The CDR3 is CSARDEAGLQPQHF. The CDR3 DNA is TGCAGTGCTAGAGATGAGGCCGGACTTCAGCCCCAGCATTTT.

Ten or more counts support this clonotype. The rearrangement joins TRBV28 to TRBJ2-1; 7 positions agree with TRBD2. Germline loops: CDR1 MDHEN, CDR2 SYDVKM. Unmatched junction bases numbered 26, after V lost 3 bases and J lost 3 bases. The CDR3 is 22 amino acids. The CDR3 sequence is CASSFERESLFFLSSNYNEQFF. CDR3 nucleotide sequence: TGTGCCAGCAGTTTTGAGCGGGAATCCCTCTTTTTTCTTAGCTCTAACTACAATGAGCAGTTCTTC.

A few counts support this clonotype. The CDR3 DNA reads as TGTGCCAGCAGTTTTGGGATAGCGCAAGACAATTACGAGCAGTACTTC. Protein sequence: CASSFGIAQDNYEQYF. The rearrangement joins TRBV27 to TRBJ2-7; tentative D call: TRBD2 (5 bases). Trimming shortened V by 3 bases and J by 4 bases, and 19 bases separated the two germline ends. Germline V gives CDR1 MNHEY, CDR2 SMNVEV (reference sequence). The CDR3 is made up of 16 amino acids.

This clonotype was observed a handful of times. V is TRBV30 and J is TRBJ2-1; 7 nucleotides line up with TRBD2. V lost 3 bases, J lost 6 bases, and 8 bases stayed unmatched. CDR1 and CDR2 from the germline V gene are GTSNPN and SVGIG (reference sequence). CDR3 length: 14 amino acids. The CDR3 sequence: CAWRKDQRGNEQFF. The CDR3 nucleotides are TGTGCCTGGAGGAAGGACCAGCGGGGCAATGAGCAGTTCTTC.

This clonotype was seen ten or more times. This sequence joins TRBV6-5 and TRBJ1-2; possibly TRBD1 for D (5 bases). V was trimmed by 2 bases and J by 2 bases, leaving 6 bases between them. This CDR3 has 13 residues. Germline CDR1 reads MNHEY; CDR2 reads SVGAGI. This CDR3 reads CASSYGDNYGYTF. CDR3 DNA: TGTGCCAGCAGTTACGGGGACAACTATGGCTACACCTTC.

In its sample, this clonotype was seen a few times. The rearrangement joins TRBV9 to TRBJ1-5; tentative D call: TRBD1 (6 bases). There are 15 residues in the CDR3. V gave up 0 bases and J gave up 4 bases, with 11 bases separating them. CDR1 and CDR2 (germline): SGDLS, YYNGEE. CDR3 region: CASSVDGQRNQPQHF. CDR3 DNA sequence: TGTGCCAGCAGCGTAGATGGACAGCGGAATCAGCCCCAGCATTTT.

V gene TRBV12-3 or TRBV12-4 combines with J gene TRBJ1-5, with 8 bases aligning to TRBD1. The CDR3 is made up of 14 amino acids. V lost 3 bases and J lost 7; bases outside the gene matches: 5. The CDR3 reads CASSLTGVGQPQHF. The CDR3 bases are TGTGCCAGCAGTTTGACAGGGGTGGGGCAGCCCCAGCATTTT.

This clonotype was seen more than once but under ten times. The genes are TRBV4-1 and TRBJ2-7; the D is unclear. Germline V gene data show CDR1 as MGHRA and CDR2 as YSYEKL. CDR3 length equals 20 residues. The V end lost 0 bases, the J end lost 2 bases, and 26 bases lay between the germline ends. The CDR3 here is CASSQDALTQQPDRPYEQYF. The CDR3 coding sequence is TGCGCCAGCAGCCAAGATGCCCTAACTCAACAGCCCGATCGACCCTACGAGCAGTACTTC.

The table lists this clonotype with a few counts. The genes are TRBV4-3 and TRBJ2-5; tentatively, D is TRBD1 (5 bases). This CDR3 region has 15 residues. V dropped 2 bases and J dropped 0 bases, with 10 bases sitting between them. The germline V gene has CDR1 LGHNA and CDR2 YSLEER. CDR3: CASSQHRQYQETQYF. The CDR3 nucleotides are TGCGCCAGCAGCCAACACAGACAGTACCAAGAGACCCAGTACTTC.

This clonotype was seen many times. The chain recombines TRBV4-2 with TRBJ2-5; TRBD1 is a possible D gene (7 bases). V was shortened by 3 bases and J by 7 bases, with 12 bases between the two germline ends. The length of the CDR3 is 13 residues. Germline loops: CDR1 LGHNA, CDR2 YNFKEQ. This CDR3 is CASSQEGAGTQYF. DNA of the CDR3: TGTGCCAGCAGCCAGGAGGGGGCGGGGACCCAGTACTTC.

The chain links TRBV6-1 to TRBJ2-1; 9 positions match TRBD1. Trimming took 4 bases from V and 8 from J; bases not matched to a gene: 6. This CDR3 comprises 14 residues. The germline gives CDR1 MNHNS, CDR2 SASEGT. The CDR3, as DNA: TGTGCCAGCAGTGCCCGACAGGGGGGCTATGAGCAGTTCTTC. Translating it yields CASSARQGGYEQFF.

This clonotype was detected only a few times. The rearrangement joins TRBV7-2 to TRBJ1-3; D remains ambiguous. V was trimmed by 0 bases and J by 4 bases, leaving 7 bases between them. CDR3 size: 14 residues. Germline CDR1 reads SGHTA; CDR2 reads FQGNSA. The CDR3 sequence: CASSLASGGNTIYF. The CDR3, as DNA: TGTGCCAGCAGCTTAGCGTCAGGCGGAAACACCATATATTTT.

This clonotype was observed many times. The gene calls are TRBV2 and TRBJ2-7; the D gene is possibly TRBD1 (6 bases). This CDR3 has 14 residues. CDR1 and CDR2 from the germline V gene are SNHLY and FYNNEI. V shed 4 bases and J shed 3 bases, with 13 bases lying between them. CDR3 nucleotide sequence: TGTGCCAGCAGTGCATCAGGGGTGGGCTACGAGCAGTACTTC. It codes for CASSASGVGYEQYF. Complete variable domain (other parts from reference TRBV2 and TRBJ2-7): EPEVTQTPSHQVTQMGQEVILRCVPISNHLYFYWYRQILGQKVEFLVSFYNNEISEKSEIFDDQFSVERPDGSNFTLKIRSTKLEDSAMYFCASSASGVGYEQYFGPGTRLTVT.